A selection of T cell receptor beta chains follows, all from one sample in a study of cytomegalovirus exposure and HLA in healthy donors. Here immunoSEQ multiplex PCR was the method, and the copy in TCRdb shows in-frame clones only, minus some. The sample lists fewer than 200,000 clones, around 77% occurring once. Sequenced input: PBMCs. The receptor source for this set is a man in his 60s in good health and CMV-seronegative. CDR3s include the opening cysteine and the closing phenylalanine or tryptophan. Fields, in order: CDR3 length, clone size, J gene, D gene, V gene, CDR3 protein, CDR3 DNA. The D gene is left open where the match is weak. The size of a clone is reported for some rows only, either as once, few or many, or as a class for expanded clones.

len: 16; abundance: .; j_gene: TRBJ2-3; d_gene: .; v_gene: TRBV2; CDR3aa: CASSFSDPDYTDTQYF; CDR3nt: TGTGCCAGCAGTTTTTCAGACCCGGACTACACAGATACGCAGTATTTT
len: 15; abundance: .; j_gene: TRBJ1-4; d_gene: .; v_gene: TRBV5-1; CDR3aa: CASSLARAVNEKLFF; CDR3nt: TGCGCCAGCAGCTTGGCCAGGGCGGTAAATGAAAAACTGTTTTTT
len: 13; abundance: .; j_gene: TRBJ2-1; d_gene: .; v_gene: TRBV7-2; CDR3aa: CASSFGGYNEQFF; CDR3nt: TGTGCCAGCAGCTTCGGGGGCTACAATGAGCAGTTCTTC
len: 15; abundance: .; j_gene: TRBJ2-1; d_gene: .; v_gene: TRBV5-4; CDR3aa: CASRPDYLSYNEQFF; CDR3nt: TGTGCCAGCAGACCCGACTACCTCTCCTACAATGAGCAGTTCTTC
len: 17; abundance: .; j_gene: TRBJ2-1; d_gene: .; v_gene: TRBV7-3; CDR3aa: CASSQNGVSGAYNEQFF; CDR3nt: TGTGCCAGCAGCCAAAACGGTGTTAGCGGAGCCTACAATGAGCAGTTCTTC
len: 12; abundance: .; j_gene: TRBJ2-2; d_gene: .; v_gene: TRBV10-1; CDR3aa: CASGRVTGELFF; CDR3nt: TGCGCCAGCGGTAGAGTCACCGGGGAGCTGTTTTTT
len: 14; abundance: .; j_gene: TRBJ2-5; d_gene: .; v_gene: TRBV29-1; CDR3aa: CSVAPRLAQETQYF; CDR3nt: TGCAGCGTTGCGCCTAGGCTAGCCCAAGAGACCCAGTACTTC
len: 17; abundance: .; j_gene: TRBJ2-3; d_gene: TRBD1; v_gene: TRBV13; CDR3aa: CASSEPPQGVKTDTQYF; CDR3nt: TGTGCCAGCAGCGAGCCTCCCCAGGGGGTTAAAACAGATACGCAGTATTTT
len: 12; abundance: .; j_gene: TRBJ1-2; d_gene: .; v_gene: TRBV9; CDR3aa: CASSTTPYGYTF; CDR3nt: TGTGCCAGCAGCACGACACCATATGGCTACACCTTC
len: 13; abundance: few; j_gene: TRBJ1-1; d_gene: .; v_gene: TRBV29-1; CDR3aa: CSVQQTGNTEAFF; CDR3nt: TGCAGCGTTCAACAGACAGGAAACACTGAAGCTTTCTTT
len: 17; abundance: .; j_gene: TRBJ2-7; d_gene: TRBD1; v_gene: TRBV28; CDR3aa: CASSLNFWGQGSYEQYF; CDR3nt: TGTGCCAGCAGTTTAAATTTTTGGGGACAGGGCTCCTACGAGCAGTACTTC
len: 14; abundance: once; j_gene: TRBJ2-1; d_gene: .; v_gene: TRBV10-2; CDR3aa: CASSEMGAHNEQFF; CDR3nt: TGCGCCAGCAGTGAGATGGGGGCCCACAATGAGCAGTTCTTC
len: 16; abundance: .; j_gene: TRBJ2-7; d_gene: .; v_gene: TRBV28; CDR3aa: CASSLWIQGGTYEQYF; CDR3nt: TGTGCCAGCAGTTTATGGATACAGGGGGGGACCTACGAGCAGTACTTC
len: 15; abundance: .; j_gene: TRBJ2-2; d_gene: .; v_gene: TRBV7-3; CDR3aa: CASSLNRPDTGELFF; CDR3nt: TGTGCCAGCAGCTTAAACAGGCCAGACACCGGGGAGCTGTTTTTT
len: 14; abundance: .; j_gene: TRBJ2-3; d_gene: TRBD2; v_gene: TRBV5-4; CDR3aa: CASSFGGRTDTQYF; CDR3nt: TGTGCCAGCAGCTTCGGCGGGAGAACAGATACGCAGTATTTT
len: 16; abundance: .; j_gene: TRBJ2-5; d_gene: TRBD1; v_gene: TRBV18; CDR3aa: CASSPRTGRKQETQYF; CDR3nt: TGTGCCAGCTCACCCCGGACAGGAAGAAAGCAAGAGACCCAGTACTTC
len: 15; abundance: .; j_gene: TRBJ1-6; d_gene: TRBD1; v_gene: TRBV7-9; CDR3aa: CASSLFGQGTSPLHF; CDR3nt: TGTGCCAGCAGCTTGTTCGGACAGGGTACCTCACCCCTCCACTTT
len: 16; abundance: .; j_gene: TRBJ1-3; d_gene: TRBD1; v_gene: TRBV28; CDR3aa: CASSLGTGSSGNTIYF; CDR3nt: TGTGCCAGCAGTTTAGGGACAGGGTCTTCTGGAAACACCATATATTTT
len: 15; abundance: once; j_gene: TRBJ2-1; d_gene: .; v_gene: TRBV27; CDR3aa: CASSSSQNRNNEQFF; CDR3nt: TGTGCCAGCAGTTCTAGCCAAAACAGAAACAATGAGCAGTTCTTC
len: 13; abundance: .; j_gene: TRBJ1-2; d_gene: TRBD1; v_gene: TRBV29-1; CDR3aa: CSVAGQGNYGYPF; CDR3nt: TGCAGCGTGGCGGGACAGGGGAACTATGGCTACCCCTTC
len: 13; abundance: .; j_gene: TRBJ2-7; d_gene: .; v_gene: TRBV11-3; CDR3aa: CASSFGGNYEQYF; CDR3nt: TGTGCCAGCAGCTTCGGAGGGAACTACGAGCAGTACTTC
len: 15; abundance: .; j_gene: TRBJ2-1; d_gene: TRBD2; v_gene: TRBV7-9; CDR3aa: CASSPRGGLRDEQFF; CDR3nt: TGTGCCAGCAGCCCCCGGGGAGGGTTGAGGGATGAGCAGTTCTTC
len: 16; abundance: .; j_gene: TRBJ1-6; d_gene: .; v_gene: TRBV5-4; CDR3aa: CASSNLVSSYNSPLHF; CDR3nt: TGTGCCAGCAGCAACCTAGTGAGCTCCTATAATTCACCCCTCCACTTT
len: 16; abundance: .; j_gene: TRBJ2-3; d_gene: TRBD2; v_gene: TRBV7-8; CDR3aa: CASSLGLTSFPDTQYF; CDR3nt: TGTGCCAGCAGCTTAGGACTGACTAGCTTCCCAGATACGCAGTATTTT
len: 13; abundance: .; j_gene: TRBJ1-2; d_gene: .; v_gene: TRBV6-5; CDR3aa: CASSYLNNYGYTF; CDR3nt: TGTGCCAGCAGTTACCTAAATAACTATGGCTACACCTTC
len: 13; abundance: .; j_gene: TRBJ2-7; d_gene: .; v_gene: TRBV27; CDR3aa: CASSVGTGYEQYF; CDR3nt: TGTGCCAGCAGTGTCGGGACTGGCTACGAGCAGTACTTC
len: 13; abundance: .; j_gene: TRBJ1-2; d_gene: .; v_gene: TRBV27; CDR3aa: CATSGLPNYGYTF; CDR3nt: TGTGCCACCTCAGGGCTTCCTAACTATGGCTACACCTTC
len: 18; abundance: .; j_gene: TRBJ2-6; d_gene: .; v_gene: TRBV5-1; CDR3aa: CASSPGRQVGSGANVLTF; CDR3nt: TGCGCCAGCAGCCCCGGAAGACAGGTTGGGTCTGGGGCCAACGTCCTGACTTTC
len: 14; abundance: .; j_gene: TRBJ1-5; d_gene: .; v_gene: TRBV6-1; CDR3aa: CASSVRSSNQPQHF; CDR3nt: TGTGCCAGCAGTGTCCGCAGTAGCAATCAGCCCCAGCATTTT
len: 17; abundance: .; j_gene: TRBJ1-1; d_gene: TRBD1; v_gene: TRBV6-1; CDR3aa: CASSDTGTGGSNTEAFF; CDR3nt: TGTGCCAGCAGTGACACCGGGACAGGGGGCAGCAACACTGAAGCTTTCTTT
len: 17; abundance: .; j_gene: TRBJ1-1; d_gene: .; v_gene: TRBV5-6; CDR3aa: CASSYSATTLLDTEAFF; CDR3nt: TGTGCCAGCAGCTACAGTGCTACAACTCTCCTGGACACTGAAGCTTTCTTT
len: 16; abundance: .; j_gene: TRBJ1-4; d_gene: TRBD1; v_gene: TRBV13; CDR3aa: CASSSTGVGSNEKLFF; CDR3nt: TGTGCCAGCAGCTCAACAGGGGTTGGGAGTAATGAAAAACTGTTTTTT
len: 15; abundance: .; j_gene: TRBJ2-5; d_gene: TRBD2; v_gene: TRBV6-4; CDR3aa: CASSVAGGIQETQYF; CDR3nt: TGTGCCAGCAGTGTAGCGGGAGGGATCCAAGAGACCCAGTACTTC
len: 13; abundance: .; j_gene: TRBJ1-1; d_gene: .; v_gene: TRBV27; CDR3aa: CASSLRGNTEAFF; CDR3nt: TGTGCCAGCAGTTTAAGAGGGAACACTGAAGCCTTCTTT
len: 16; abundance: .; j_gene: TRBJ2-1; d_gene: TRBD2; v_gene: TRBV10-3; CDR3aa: CAISELSGRTSNEQFF; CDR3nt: TGTGCCATCAGTGAGCTTAGCGGGAGAACCAGCAATGAGCAGTTCTTC
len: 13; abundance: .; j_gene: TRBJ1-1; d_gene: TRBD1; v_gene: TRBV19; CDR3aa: CASSGTVNTEAFF; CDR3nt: TGTGCCAGTAGTGGGACAGTGAACACTGAAGCTTTCTTT
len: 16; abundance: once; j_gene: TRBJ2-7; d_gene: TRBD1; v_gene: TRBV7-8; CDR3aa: CASSLGAGTGTSEQYF; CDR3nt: TGTGCCAGCAGCTTAGGTGCCGGGACAGGGACGTCCGAGCAGTACTTC
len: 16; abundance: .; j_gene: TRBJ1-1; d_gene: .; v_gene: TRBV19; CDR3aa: CASSNQGGPLGTEAFF; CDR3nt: TGTGCCAGTAGTAACCAGGGAGGGCCCCTGGGCACTGAAGCTTTCTTT
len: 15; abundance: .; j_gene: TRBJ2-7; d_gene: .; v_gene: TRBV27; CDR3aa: CASSPSAAVSYEQYF; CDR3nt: TGTGCCAGCAGTCCCTCGGCGGCGGTCTCCTACGAGCAGTACTTC
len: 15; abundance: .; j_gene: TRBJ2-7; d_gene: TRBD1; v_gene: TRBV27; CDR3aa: CASSLGQGPLGEQYF; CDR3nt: TGTGCCAGCAGTTTAGGACAGGGCCCGTTGGGAGAGCAGTACTTC
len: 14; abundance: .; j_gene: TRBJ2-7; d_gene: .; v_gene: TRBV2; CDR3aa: CASSEARPPAEQYF; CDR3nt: TGTGCCAGCAGTGAAGCGAGGCCGCCAGCCGAGCAGTACTTC
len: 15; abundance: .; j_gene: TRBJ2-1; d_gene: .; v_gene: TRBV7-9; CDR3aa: CASSFEDRVYNEQFF; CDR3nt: TGTGCCAGCAGCTTTGAGGACAGAGTTTACAATGAGCAGTTCTTC
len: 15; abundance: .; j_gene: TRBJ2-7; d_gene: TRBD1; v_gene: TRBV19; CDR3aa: CASSIRAGQGDEQYF; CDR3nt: TGTGCCAGTAGTATTAGAGCCGGACAGGGTGACGAGCAGTACTTC
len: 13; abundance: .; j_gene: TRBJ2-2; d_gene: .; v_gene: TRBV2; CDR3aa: CASRLRGTGELFF; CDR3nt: TGTGCCAGCAGACTAAGGGGAACCGGGGAGCTGTTTTTT
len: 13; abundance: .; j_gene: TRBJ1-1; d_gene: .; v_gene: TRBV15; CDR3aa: CATSPRPGTEAFF; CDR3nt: TGTGCCACCAGCCCACGCCCGGGGACTGAAGCTTTCTTT
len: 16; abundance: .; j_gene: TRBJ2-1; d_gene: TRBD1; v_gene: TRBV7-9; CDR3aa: CASSLAGGTGLSEQFF; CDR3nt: TGTGCCAGCAGCTTAGCAGGAGGGACAGGGCTAAGCGAGCAGTTCTTC
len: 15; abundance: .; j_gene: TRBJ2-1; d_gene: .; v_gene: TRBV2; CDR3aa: CASSELRGTGWGWVF; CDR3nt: TGTGCCAGCAGTGAATTAAGGGGGACGGGATGGGGATGGGTCTTC
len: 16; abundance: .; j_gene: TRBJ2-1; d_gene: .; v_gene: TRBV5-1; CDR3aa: CASSSGMGSSYNEQFF; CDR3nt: TGCGCCAGCAGCTCGGGAATGGGGAGCTCCTACAATGAGCAGTTCTTC
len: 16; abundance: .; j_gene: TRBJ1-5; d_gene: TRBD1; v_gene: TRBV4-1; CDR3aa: CASSQGQRPLPQPQNF; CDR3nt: TGCGCCAGCAGCCAGGGACAGCGGCCGTTGCCTCAGCCCCAGAATTTT
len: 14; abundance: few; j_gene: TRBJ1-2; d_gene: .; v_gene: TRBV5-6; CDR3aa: CASSPDRLGYGYTF; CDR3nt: TGTGCCAGCAGCCCAGACAGGCTGGGCTATGGCTACACCTTC
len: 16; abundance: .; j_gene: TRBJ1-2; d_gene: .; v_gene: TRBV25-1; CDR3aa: CASSDIRVDGNYGYTF; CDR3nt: TGTGCCAGCAGTGACATCAGGGTGGATGGGAACTATGGCTACACCTTC
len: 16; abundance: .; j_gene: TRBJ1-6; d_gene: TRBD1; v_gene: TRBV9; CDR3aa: CASSVGDRGLHSPLHF; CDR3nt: TGTGCCAGCAGCGTAGGGGACAGGGGGCTTCATTCACCCCTCCACTTT
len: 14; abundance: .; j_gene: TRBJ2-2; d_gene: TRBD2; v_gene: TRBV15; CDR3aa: CATRGLVGTGELFF; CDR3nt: TGTGCCACCAGGGGACTAGTAGGGACCGGGGAGCTGTTTTTT
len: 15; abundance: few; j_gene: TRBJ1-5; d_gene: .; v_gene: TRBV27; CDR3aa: CASSFQGQSNQPQHF; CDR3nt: TGTGCCAGCAGTTTTCAGGGTCAAAGCAATCAGCCCCAGCATTTT
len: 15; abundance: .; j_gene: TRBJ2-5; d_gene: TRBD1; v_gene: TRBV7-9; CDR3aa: CASSSTTGDGETQYF; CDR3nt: TGTGCCAGCAGCTCAACGACAGGGGACGGAGAGACCCAGTACTTC
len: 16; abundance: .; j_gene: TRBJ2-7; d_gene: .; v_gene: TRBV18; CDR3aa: CASSPTGGGLNYEQYF; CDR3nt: TGTGCCAGCTCACCCACGGGTGGGGGACTGAACTACGAGCAGTACTTC